This T cell receptor (beta chain) was recovered during a study of blood T cell repertoires in COVID-19. V shed 4 bases and J 4 bases; nucleotides not matched to a gene: 4. CDR1 is GTSNPN and CDR2 is SVGIG in the germline V gene (reference sequence). The CDR3 contains 14 residues. Sequencing used immunoSEQ multiplex PCR; TCRdb keeps in-frame clones, though not all of them. The table records over 250,000 clones, more than 75% of them present only once. The sample was PBMCs or T cells enriched from blood (not recorded which). This sequence was found in a woman aged 55 to 70 in a cohort exposed to, infected with or recovered from COVID-19 (not recorded which). The V and J genes are TRBV30 and TRBJ1-5, with 10 bases identical to TRBD1. This chain's CDR3 is CAWTRTGGNQPQHF. In nucleotides, the CDR3 is TGTGCCTGGACTAGGACAGGGGGAAATCAGCCCCAGCATTTT.